Listed here is a single T cell receptor beta chain. Its recognized antigen is unknown. From each donor, an approximately 2.5 ml peripheral blood sample was collected into PAXgene tubes and kept at -80 degrees C. Total RNA was isolated from whole blood with the PAXgene blood miRNA kit on an automated QIAcube, without T cell sorting. Peripheral blood from monozygotic twin pairs concordant or discordant for inflammatory bowel disease was subjected to deep TCRalpha and TCRbeta repertoire profiling with unique molecular barcoding. Smoking habits were recorded for all twin pairs, and individuals were classified as current, former or never smokers. This sample was included in a study of monozygotic twins with inflammatory bowel disease (dated by TCRdb to between 2017 and 2020). Some background on the complete study: The full study comprised 28 monozygotic twin pairs: nine German pairs (four IBD-concordant, five IBD-discordant) and 19 IBD-discordant Danish pairs. Each individual had, on average, about 151 000 unique TCRalpha sequences and 181 000 unique TCRbeta sequences available for analysis. Disease-associated traits were sought mainly through comparisons between IBD patients and their genetically identical healthy co-twins within discordant pairs.

Libraries were built with 5' RACE. For each TCR library, around 3,800 ng of total RNA was used. For each sample, cDNA was synthesized in eight separate reactions using SMARTScribe reverse transcriptase. Unique molecular identifiers containing a 6-nucleotide sample barcode were introduced through template switching during cDNA synthesis. Amplification of TCRalpha and TCRbeta cDNA involved two nested PCRs of 16 and 9 cycles, and each PCR was followed by bead purification. Before amplification, cDNA was treated with uracil DNA-glycosylase and purified using the QIAquick PCR purification kit. The second PCR was the step at which Illumina TruSeq-compatible adapters and sample-specific barcodes were added. Library quality and concentration were checked on TapeStation and Qubit, and libraries were pooled at around 5.3 ng each. Sequencing of pooled libraries was carried out on an Illumina HiSeq2500 single-index Rapid Run using 2 x 100 bp reads and custom sequencing primers. Regarding the original processing steps: PCR and sequencing errors were corrected by UMI-based consensus assembly using MiGEC version 1.2.6. V(D)J alignment, clonotype assembly and CDR3 extraction were performed with MiXCR version 2.1.1. Gene usage, clonotype sharing and MAIT/NKT TCR abundance were normalised by analysing the top 1000, 10 000 and 20 000 clonotypes per sample. After downsampling to 27 000 UMIs, diversity was calculated as the inverse Simpson index using the vegan R package. Paired Mann-Whitney U tests on discordant twin pairs were used, with Benjamini-Hochberg multiple-testing correction. Through TCRdb reprocessing, the reads give one entry per CDR3 protein sequence; DNA is omitted. TCRdb assigned the V and J calls; the authors' analysis was not used. This sample's listing comprises about 110,000 distinct CDR3 sequences. Roughly an eighth of the sample lies in the top ten.

CDR1 SGHRS and CDR2 YFSETQ were looked up in the germline V gene. From the cysteine up to the phenylalanine, the CDR3 has a length of 20 residues. A DNA sequence was not provided. Study-wide findings and limitations: Different T cell subtypes could not be distinguished in the analysis. Repertoire similarity did not differ between concordant and discordant twins, possibly due to limited statistical power. The results gave no support for a single strong signal or clonotype linked to IBD. A decrease in TCRbeta repertoire diversity, as measured by inverse Simpson index, was observed in IBD patients compared with their healthy co-twins. Background noise and inter-individual variability may have been introduced into the repertoires by the differing immunosuppressive treatments among patients. Compared with healthy twins, IBD patients shared fewer clonotypes with other individuals, and the difference was most pronounced in patients with signs of disease activity.

The sequencing input was blood. This TCR was sampled from a human donor with ulcerative colitis or Crohn's disease, or a healthy co-twin of an affected twin (not recorded which). The sequence is built from TRBV5-1 and TRBJ1-6; lacking DNA, the TRBD1 call made by TCRdb goes unchecked. This receptor carries the CDR3 CASSLGTGLQGSGYNSPLHF.